This paragraph reports one T cell receptor beta chain. TEMRA cells were FACS-enriched, with CD8+ and CD4+ T cells isolated negatively. V was shortened by 4 bases and J by 0 bases, with 12 bases between the two germline ends. Germline values: CDR1 SGHTA, CDR2 FQGNSA. The CDR3 length is 16 residues. The RNA input was about 0.5 to 1 ug, and it was reverse transcribed with random hexamers. TCRdb redid the calling of the immunoSEQ multiplex PCR reads with MiXCR, one entry per CDR3 protein. The sample lists 150,000 to 200,000 distinct CDR3 sequences, over 75% occurring once. These data belong to a study of CD8 T cells in Susac syndrome.

The chain couples TRBV7-2 to TRBJ2-2; D possibly corresponds to TRBD1 (5 bases). This sequence originates from a human donor with Susac syndrome. Sequences were obtained from CD4+ T cells from PBMCs. The CDR3 DNA sequence: TGTGCCAGCAGCTACAGGTCGGGTCCGAACACCGGGGAGCTGTTTTTT. Translated, it gives CASSYRSGPNTGELFF.